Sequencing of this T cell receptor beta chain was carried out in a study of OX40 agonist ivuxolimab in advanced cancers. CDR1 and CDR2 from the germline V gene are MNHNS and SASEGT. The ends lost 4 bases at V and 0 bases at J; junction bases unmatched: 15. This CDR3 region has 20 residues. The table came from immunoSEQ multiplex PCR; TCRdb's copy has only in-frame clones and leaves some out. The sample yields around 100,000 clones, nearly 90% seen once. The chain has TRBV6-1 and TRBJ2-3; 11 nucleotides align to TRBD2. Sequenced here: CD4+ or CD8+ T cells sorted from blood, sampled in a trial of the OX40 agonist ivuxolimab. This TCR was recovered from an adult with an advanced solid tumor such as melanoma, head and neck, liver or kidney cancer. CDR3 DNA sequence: TGTGCCAGCAGTGGAAGGACAGGGCAGAGACTAGCGGGGAGCACAGATACGCAGTATTTT. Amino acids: CASSGRTGQRLAGSTDTQYF.